This T cell receptor (beta chain) was sequenced during a study of blood T cell repertoires in COVID-19. Across the whole study: Acute and convalescent COVID-19 samples came from the United States, Italy and Spain.

Data came from immunoSEQ multiplex PCR; TCRdb stores just in-frame clones and leaves some out. The sample consists of under 200,000 clones, around four fifths of them appearing once. CDR1 is SGHRS and CDR2 is YFSETQ in the germline V gene. CDR3 size: 15 residues. V gave up 4 bases and J gave up 2 bases; unmatched junction bases: 7. This receptor was obtained from a man aged 65 to 85 with acute or convalescent COVID-19. This sequence joins TRBV5-1 and TRBJ1-2; 8 bases map to TRBD1. The sequenced sample consisted of peripheral blood. CDR3 region: CASSPGTGVNYGYTF. The CDR3 nucleotides are TGCGCCAGCAGCCCCGGGACAGGAGTAAACTATGGCTACACCTTC.